This T cell receptor beta chain was profiled in a study of T cells in Graves' hyperthyroidism and ophthalmopathy. Amplification targeted TCR beta CDR3 regions from RNA transcripts. First-round RT-PCR with HTBI primers amplified the TCR CDR3 region. TCRdb recomputed calls from the multiplex PCR reads with MiXCR, one row per CDR3 protein. The sample contains around 350,000 distinct CDR3 sequences, approximately 19% of which appear only once. This clonotype has at least ten counts. Antigen specificity is unknown. Study observations and caveats: Ophthalmopathy cases were set apart from stable hyperthyroidism by a 13 V-J model. Most clonotypes expanded in thyroid above 0.001 were likewise present in blood.

V lost 6 bases and J lost 2; bases outside the gene matches: 8. The germline CDR1 and CDR2 sequences are DFQATT and SNEGSKA (reference sequence). This CDR3 is built from 14 residues. The material sequenced was blood. The source is a young woman with Graves' hyperthyroidism. The V gene is TRBV20-1, the J gene TRBJ1-2; 8 bases line up with TRBD1. DNA of the CDR3: TGCAGTGCGGCAGGGGGCGAGGGCAACTATGGCTACACCTTC. This codes for CSAAGGEGNYGYTF.